This entry lists 17 T cell receptor beta chains sequenced from one sample in a study of control samples from healthy donors and cancer patients. The table came from immunoSEQ multiplex PCR; TCRdb's copy has only in-frame clones and leaves some out. The data contain some 150,000 clones, approximately 96% of them seen just once; the ten biggest clones take up approximately 1%. The sequenced material came from blood. These receptors all stem from a woman aged 30 to 39 in good health.

The CDR3 loop is CASSPERGTDTQYF. The CDR3 region has the DNA TGTGCCAGCAGCCCCGAAAGGGGCACAGATACGCAGTATTTT. The chain couples TRBV28 to TRBJ2-3; no clear D gene. The V gene's germline CDR1 is MDHEN and CDR2 SYDVKM. This CDR3 region has 14 residues. Trimming left V 6 bases short and J 1 base short, with 11 bases between. The whole variable domain, remainder taken from reference TRBV28 and TRBJ2-3, is DVKVTQSSRYLVKRTGEKVFLECVQDMDHENMFWYRQDPGLGLRLIYFSYDVKMKEKGDIPEGYSVSREKKERFSLILESASTNQTSMYLCASSPERGTDTQYFGPGTRLTVL.

This sequence joins TRBV10-3 and TRBJ2-2, with 9 bases aligning to TRBD2. From germline, CDR1 is ENHRY and CDR2 SYGVKD. V shed 7 bases, J shed 4 bases, and the junction held 16 bases outside the gene matches. The CDR3 is 18 amino acids. The DNA for the CDR3 is TGTGCCATCACTAGGGCCCTCCTAACTAGCGGGTTCACCGGGGAGCTGTTTTTT. As protein: CAITRALLTSGFTGELFF.

In its sample, this clone was seen a few times. The chain uses TRBV7-8 and TRBJ2-7; 15 bases fit TRBD2. Germline values: CDR1 SGHVS, CDR2 FQNEAQ. The CDR3 loop spans 15 amino acids. V lost 5 bases and J lost 3; bases outside the gene matches: 2. CDR3 DNA: TGTGCCAGCAGCGGACTAGCGGGGGGGCACTACGAGCAGTACTTC. The encoded protein is CASSGLAGGHYEQYF.

The gene calls are TRBV28 and TRBJ2-6, with 7 bases matching TRBD1. CDR3 length: 16 residues. Germline lookup yields CDR1 MDHEN and CDR2 SYDVKM. With 6 bases clipped from V and 2 bases from J, the junction kept 7 bases outside the gene matches. CDR3 DNA: TGTGCCAGCAGCATAAGGGGGACAGCTGGGGCCAACGTCCTGACTTTC. Protein sequence: CASSIRGTAGANVLTF.

This clone was observed once. The chain combines TRBV6-5 with TRBJ2-1; TRBD2 matches 7 bases. Per the germline V gene, CDR1 is MNHEY and CDR2 is SVGAGI. J was trimmed by 5 bases and V by 7 bases; bases with no gene match: 8. The CDR3 runs 14 residues. This CDR3 reads CASNPGLKNNEQFF. For the CDR3, the DNA is TGTGCCAGCAACCCGGGACTAAAGAACAATGAGCAGTTCTTC.

This clone was seen a few times. The chain carries TRBV16 and TRBJ2-2; D is unclear. Germline values: CDR1 KGHSY, CDR2 FQNENV. V dropped 1 base and J dropped 7 bases, with 1 base sitting between them. The CDR3 is 11 residues long. The chain's CDR3 is CASSQFGELFF. The CDR3 nucleotides are TGTGCCAGCAGCCAATTCGGGGAGCTGTTTTTT.

The CDR3 DNA follows: TGTGCCAGCAGCCGTCCTTCGGGGGGCAGCACCCAACGATTTAACTATGGCTACACCTTC. Translating gives CASSRPSGGSTQRFNYGYTF. The rearrangement joins TRBV28 to TRBJ1-2, with a weak D call TRBD1 (6 bases). The CDR3 contains 20 residues. Trimming took 6 bases from V and 1 from J, leaving 30 bases between them. Germline V CDR1 and CDR2: MDHEN, SYDVKM.

The CDR3 nucleotides read TGTGCCAGTAGTATTATGGCGGTCGGCAGGGGCAATCAGCCCCAGCATTTT. It specifies CASSIMAVGRGNQPQHF. This chain links TRBV19 with TRBJ1-5; possibly TRBD1 for D (5 bases). Per germline, CDR1 LNHDA and CDR2 SQIVND (reference sequence). Trimming removed 3 bases from V and 2 bases from J, with 17 bases in between. The CDR3 sequence is 17 residues long. Combining the CDR3 with reference TRBV19 and TRBJ1-5 gives the whole variable domain DGGITQSPKYLFRKEGQNVTLSCEQNLNHDAMYWYRQDPGQGLRLIYYSQIVNDFQKGDIAEGYSVSREKKESFPLTVTSAQKNPTAFYLCASSIMAVGRGNQPQHFGDGTRLSIL.

The chain links TRBV5-8 to TRBJ2-2, with 15 bases fitting TRBD2. There are 16 residues in the CDR3. Germline trimming cut 10 bases from V and 2 bases from J; bases unmatched to any gene: 6. Germline V gene data show CDR1 as SGHTS and CDR2 as YDEGEE. The CDR3 sequence is CAATGLAGGNTGELFF. DNA of the CDR3: TGTGCCGCAACGGGACTAGCGGGAGGAAACACCGGGGAGCTGTTTTTT.

The chain employs TRBV11-2 and TRBJ2-1; the match to TRBD1 covers 7 bases. The germline CDR1 and CDR2 sequences are SGHAT and FQNNGV. The ends lost 5 bases at V and 10 bases at J; junction bases unmatched: 8. The CDR3 spans 13 residues. Here the CDR3 reads CASSPRQGREQFF. In DNA form, the CDR3 reads TGTGCCAGCAGCCCGCGACAGGGAAGGGAGCAGTTCTTC. The full variable domain, in which reference TRBV11-2 and TRBJ2-1 provide the parts outside the CDR3, is EAGVAQSPRYKIIEKRQSVAFWCNPISGHATLYWYQQILGQGPKLLIQFQNNGVVDDSQLPKDRFSAERLKGVDSTLKIQPAKLEDSAVYLCASSPRQGREQFFGPGTRLTVL.

In this sample, this clone turned up once. The chain carries TRBV3-1 (or the pseudogene TRBV3-2) and TRBJ2-7, with a tentative D call TRBD1 (5 bases). The CDR3 has 17 amino acids. Germline CDR1 is LGHDT and CDR2 is YNNKEL (reference sequence). V lost 7 bases and J 1 base, leaving 23 bases between the germline ends. The CDR3 here is CASTSSQGTPLSYEQYF. The CDR3 DNA sequence: TGTGCCAGCACCTCCTCCCAGGGAACCCCGTTGTCCTACGAGCAGTACTTC.

The CDR3 DNA reads as TGTGCCAGCAGTCTAACTAGCGGGGCTTACTACGAGCAGTACTTC. As protein: CASSLTSGAYYEQYF. This chain joins TRBV28 and TRBJ2-7; 10 nucleotides match TRBD2. The CDR3 spans 15 residues. J was trimmed by 3 bases and V by 5 bases; bases with no gene match: 7. The germline CDR1 and CDR2 sequences are MDHEN and SYDVKM.

This clone has just one count. This chain connects TRBV2 to TRBJ1-1, with D unclear. V lost 5 bases and J 1 base, leaving 5 bases between the germline ends. The CDR3 covers 12 residues. Germline CDR1 reads SNHLY; CDR2 reads FYNNEI. The CDR3 spells CASSTGNTEAFF. In nucleotides, the CDR3 is TGTGCCAGCAGTACGGGGAACACTGAAGCTTTCTTT.

The rearrangement uses TRBV5-1 and TRBJ1-4, with D uncertain. The CDR3 contains 15 residues. Germline V gene lookup returns CDR1 SGHRS and CDR2 YFSETQ. V was shortened by 0 bases and J by 0 bases, with 6 bases between the two germline ends. The CDR3 nucleotides are TGCGCCAGCAGCTTGGTGTTTGCAACTAATGAAAAACTGTTTTTT. It specifies CASSLVFATNEKLFF.

The count of this clone is one. This chain links TRBV10-3 with TRBJ2-1; 7 bases align to TRBD2. Germline V CDR1 and CDR2: ENHRY, SYGVKD. V gave up 3 bases and J gave up 1 base; unmatched junction bases: 6. The CDR3 is made up of 16 amino acids. In DNA form, the CDR3 reads TGTGCCATCAGTGATGCGAGGGGAGGGTCCTACAATGAGCAGTTCTTC. Its translation is CAISDARGGSYNEQFF.

This clone has just one count. The chain links TRBV4-1 to TRBJ1-1; D may be TRBD1 (6 bases). CDR1 is MGHRA, CDR2 YSYEKL, per germline. The CDR3 runs 16 residues. The V end was cut by 0 bases, the J end by 7 bases, with 18 bases between. Here the CDR3 reads CASSQDWRGIGVEAFF. CDR3 sequence (DNA): TGCGCCAGCAGCCAAGATTGGAGGGGGATAGGGGTTGAAGCTTTCTTT.

V and J are TRBV7-2 and TRBJ1-2; 7 nucleotides line up with TRBD1. After removal of 5 bases from V and 4 bases from J, the junction contained 10 bases not matched to a gene. CDR3 length: 15 amino acids. Germline V gene sequence: CDR1 SGHTA, CDR2 FQGNSA. CDR3 nucleotide sequence: TGTGCCAGCAGCACCCGACAGGGAGGGAGCTATGGCTACACCTTC. It codes for CASSTRQGGSYGYTF.